This T cell receptor beta chain was observed in a study of OX40 agonist ivuxolimab in advanced cancers. This table comes from immunoSEQ multiplex PCR, and its TCRdb copy is limited to in-frame clones, with some not included. The data contain around 80,000 clones, 91% of them singletons. The study's findings and limits: The study found that CD8+ T cells averaged more expanded clones than CD4+. Clonal expansion was seen in CD4+ and CD8+ blood T cells by week 6 at 0.1 to 3.0 mg/kg.

The germline gives CDR1 MNHEY, CDR2 SMNVEV (reference sequence). There are 15 residues in the CDR3. Trimming cost V 6 bases and J 6 bases; bases outside gene matches: 9. Turning to this clone: Its antigen is currently unknown.

This clonotype was sampled from an adult with an advanced solid tumor such as melanoma, head and neck, liver or kidney cancer. This sequence joins TRBV27 and TRBJ2-7, with 12 positions matching TRBD2. The sample here was CD4+ or CD8+ T cells sorted from blood, taken in a trial of the OX40 agonist ivuxolimab. This CDR3 reads CASRRDPSGRGEQYF. CDR3 sequence (DNA): TGTGCCAGCAGACGAGATCCTAGCGGGAGGGGCGAGCAGTACTTC.